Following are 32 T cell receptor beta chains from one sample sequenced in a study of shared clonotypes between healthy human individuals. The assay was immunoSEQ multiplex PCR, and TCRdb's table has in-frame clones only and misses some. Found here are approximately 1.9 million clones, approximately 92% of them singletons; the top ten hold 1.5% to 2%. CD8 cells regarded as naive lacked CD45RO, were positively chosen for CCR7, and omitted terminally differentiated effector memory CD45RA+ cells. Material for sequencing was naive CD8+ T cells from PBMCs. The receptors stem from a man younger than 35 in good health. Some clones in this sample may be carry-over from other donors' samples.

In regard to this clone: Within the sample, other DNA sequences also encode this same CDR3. CDR3 sequence (DNA): TGTGCCAGCAGTTACTCGACGGAATACGAGCAGTACTTC. The encoded protein is CASSYSTEYEQYF. The chain is built from TRBV6-6 and TRBJ2-7, with D hard to call. CDR3 length equals 13 residues. CDR1 MNHNY and CDR2 SVGAGI come from the germline V gene (reference sequence). Trimming took off 0 bases at V and 4 bases at J, with 7 bases between the two ends.

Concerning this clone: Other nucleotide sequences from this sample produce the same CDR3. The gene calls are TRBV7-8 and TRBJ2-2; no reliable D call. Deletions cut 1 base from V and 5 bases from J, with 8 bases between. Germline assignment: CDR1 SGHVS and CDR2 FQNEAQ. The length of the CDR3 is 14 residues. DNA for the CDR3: TGTGCCAGCAGCTTAGTAGTAGGGACCGGGGAGCTGTTTTTT. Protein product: CASSLVVGTGELFF.

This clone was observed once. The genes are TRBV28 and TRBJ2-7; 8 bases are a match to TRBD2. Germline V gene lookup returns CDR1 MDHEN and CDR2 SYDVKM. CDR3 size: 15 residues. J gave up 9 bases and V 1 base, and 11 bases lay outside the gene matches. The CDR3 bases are TGTGCCAGCAGTTTATTTAGCGGGAAGGTCGAGGGGCAGTACTTC. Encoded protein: CASSLFSGKVEGQYF.

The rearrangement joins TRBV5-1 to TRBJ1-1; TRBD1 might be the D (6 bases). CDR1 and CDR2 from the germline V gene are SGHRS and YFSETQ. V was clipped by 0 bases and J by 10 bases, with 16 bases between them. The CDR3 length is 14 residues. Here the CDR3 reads CASSLEHREKGAFF. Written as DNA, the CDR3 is TGCGCCAGCAGCTTGGAGCACAGGGAGAAGGGAGCTTTCTTT.

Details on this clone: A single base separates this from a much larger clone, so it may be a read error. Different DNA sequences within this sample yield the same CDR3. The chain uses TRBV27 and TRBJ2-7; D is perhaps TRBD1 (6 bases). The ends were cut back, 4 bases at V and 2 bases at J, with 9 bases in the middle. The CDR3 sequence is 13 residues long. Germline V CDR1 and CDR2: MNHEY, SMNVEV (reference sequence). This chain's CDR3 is CASSWGQTYEQYF. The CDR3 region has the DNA TGTGCCAGCAGTTGGGGACAAACCTACGAGCAGTACTTC.

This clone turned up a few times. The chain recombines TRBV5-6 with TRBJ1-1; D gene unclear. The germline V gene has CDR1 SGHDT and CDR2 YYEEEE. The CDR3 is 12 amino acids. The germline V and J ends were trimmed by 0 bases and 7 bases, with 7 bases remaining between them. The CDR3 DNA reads TGTGCCAGCAGCTTGGCCGACCGTGAAGCTTTCTTT. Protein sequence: CASSLADREAFF.

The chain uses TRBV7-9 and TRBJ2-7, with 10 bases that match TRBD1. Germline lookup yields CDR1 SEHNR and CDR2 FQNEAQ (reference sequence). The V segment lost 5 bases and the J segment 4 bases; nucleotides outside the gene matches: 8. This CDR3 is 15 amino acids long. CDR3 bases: TGTGCCAGCAGCCACCGGGACAGGGGCTGGTACGAGCAGTACTTC. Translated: CASSHRDRGWYEQYF.

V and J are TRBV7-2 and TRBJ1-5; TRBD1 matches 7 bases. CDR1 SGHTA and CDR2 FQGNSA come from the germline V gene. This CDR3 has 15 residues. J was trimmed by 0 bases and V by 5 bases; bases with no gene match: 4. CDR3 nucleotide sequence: TGTGCCAGCAGCGAGACAGGGTATAGCAATCAGCCCCAGCATTTT. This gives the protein CASSETGYSNQPQHF. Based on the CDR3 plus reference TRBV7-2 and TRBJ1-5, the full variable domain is GAGVSQSPSNKVTEKGKDVELRCDPISGHTALYWYRQSLGQGLEFLIYFQGNSAPDKSGLPSDRFSAERTGGSVSTLTIQRTQQEDSAVYLCASSETGYSNQPQHFGDGTRLSIL.

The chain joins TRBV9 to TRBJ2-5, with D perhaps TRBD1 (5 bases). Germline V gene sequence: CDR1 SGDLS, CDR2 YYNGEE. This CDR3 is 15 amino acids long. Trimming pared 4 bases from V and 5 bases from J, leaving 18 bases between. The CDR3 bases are TGTGCCAGCAGCCCGTCCAGGGTGCCTGCGGAGACCCAGTACTTC. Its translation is CASSPSRVPAETQYF.

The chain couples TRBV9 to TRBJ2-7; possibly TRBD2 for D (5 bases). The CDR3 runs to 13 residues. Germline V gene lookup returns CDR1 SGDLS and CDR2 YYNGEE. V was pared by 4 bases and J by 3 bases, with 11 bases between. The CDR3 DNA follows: TGTGCCAGCAGCCCCGGGGTGGGCTACGAGCAGTACTTC. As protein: CASSPGVGYEQYF.

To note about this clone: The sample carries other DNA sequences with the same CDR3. Written as DNA, the CDR3 is TGTGCCAGCTCACCACCGTCCTACGAGCAGTACTTC. Translation: CASSPPSYEQYF. This chain links TRBV18 with TRBJ2-7; D is unclear. This CDR3 is 12 amino acids long. The germline gives CDR1 KGHSH, CDR2 LQKENI. Trimming shortened V by 0 bases and J by 1 base, and 1 base separated the two germline ends. The variable domain in full, with the rest retrieved from reference TRBV18 and TRBJ2-7, is NAGVMQNPRHLVRRRGQEARLRCSPMKGHSHVYWYRQLPEEGLKFMVYLQKENIIDESGMPKERFSAEFPKEGPSILRIQQVVRGDSAAYFCASSPPSYEQYFGPGTRLTVT.

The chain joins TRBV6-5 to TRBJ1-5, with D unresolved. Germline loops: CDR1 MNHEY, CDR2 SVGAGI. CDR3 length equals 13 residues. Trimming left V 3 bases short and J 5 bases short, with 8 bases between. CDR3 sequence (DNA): TGTGCCAGCAGTTATGGCGCCGATCAGCCCCAGCATTTT. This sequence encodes CASSYGADQPQHF.

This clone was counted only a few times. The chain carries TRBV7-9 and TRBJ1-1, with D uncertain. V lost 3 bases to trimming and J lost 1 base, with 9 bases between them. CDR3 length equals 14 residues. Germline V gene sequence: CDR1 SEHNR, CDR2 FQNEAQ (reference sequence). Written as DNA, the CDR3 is TGTGCCAGCAGCTTTGACTCAGCGAACACTGAAGCTTTCTTT. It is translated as CASSFDSANTEAFF.

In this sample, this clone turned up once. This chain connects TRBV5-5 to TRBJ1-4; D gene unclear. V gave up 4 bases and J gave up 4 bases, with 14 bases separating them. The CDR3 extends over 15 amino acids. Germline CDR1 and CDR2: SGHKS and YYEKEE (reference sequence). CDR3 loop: CASSIDNGINEKLFF. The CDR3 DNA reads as TGTGCCAGCAGCATTGATAACGGTATTAATGAAAAACTGTTTTTT.

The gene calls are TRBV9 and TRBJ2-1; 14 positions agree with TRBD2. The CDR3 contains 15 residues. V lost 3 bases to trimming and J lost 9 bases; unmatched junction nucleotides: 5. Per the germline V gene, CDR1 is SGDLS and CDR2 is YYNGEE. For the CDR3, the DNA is TGTGCCAGCAGCGCGGGGACTAGCGGGAGTATTGAGCAGTTCTTC. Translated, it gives CASSAGTSGSIEQFF.

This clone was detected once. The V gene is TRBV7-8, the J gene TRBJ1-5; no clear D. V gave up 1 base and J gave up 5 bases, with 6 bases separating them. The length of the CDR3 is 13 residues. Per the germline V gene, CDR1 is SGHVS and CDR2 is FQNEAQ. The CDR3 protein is CASSLEGHQPQHF. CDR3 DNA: TGTGCCAGCAGCTTAGAGGGCCATCAGCCCCAGCATTTT.

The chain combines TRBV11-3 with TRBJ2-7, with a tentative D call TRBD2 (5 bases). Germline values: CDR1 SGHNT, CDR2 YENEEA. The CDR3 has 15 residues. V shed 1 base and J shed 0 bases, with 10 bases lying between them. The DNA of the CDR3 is TGTGCCAGCAGCTTAGGGAGCGGATTCTCCTACGAGCAGTACTTC. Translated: CASSLGSGFSYEQYF.

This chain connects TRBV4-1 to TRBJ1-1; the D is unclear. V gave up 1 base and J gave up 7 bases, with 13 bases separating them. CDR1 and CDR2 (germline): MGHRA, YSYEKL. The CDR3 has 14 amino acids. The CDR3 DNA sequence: TGCGCCAGCAGCCAAGGAATAGGGAAACGTGAAGCTTTCTTT. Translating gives CASSQGIGKREAFF.

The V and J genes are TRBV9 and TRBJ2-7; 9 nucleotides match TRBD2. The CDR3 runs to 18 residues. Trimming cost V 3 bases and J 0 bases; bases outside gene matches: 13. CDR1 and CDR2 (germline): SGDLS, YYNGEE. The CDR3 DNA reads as TGTGCCAGCAGCGGTGGGGAACTAGCGGGTGAACCCTCCTACGAGCAGTACTTC. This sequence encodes CASSGGELAGEPSYEQYF.

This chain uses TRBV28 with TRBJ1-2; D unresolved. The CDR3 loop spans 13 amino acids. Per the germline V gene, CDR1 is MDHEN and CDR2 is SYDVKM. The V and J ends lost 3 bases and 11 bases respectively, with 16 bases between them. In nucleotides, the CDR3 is TGTGCCAGCAGTTTTGGTCCGCGGAGGTGGTACACCTTC. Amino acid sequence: CASSFGPRRWYTF.

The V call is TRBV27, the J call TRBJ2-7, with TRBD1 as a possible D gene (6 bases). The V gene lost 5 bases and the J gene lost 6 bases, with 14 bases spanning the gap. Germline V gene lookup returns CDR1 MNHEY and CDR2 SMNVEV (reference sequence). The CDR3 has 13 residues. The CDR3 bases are TGTGCCAGCAGTACCATTGGGGGCGGCGAGCAGTACTTC. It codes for CASSTIGGGEQYF.

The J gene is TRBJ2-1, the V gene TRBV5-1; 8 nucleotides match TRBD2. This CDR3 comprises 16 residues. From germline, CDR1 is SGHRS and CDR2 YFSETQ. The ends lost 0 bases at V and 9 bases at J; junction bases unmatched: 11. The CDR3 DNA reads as TGCGCCAGCAGCTTGGATACCGGGAGGGCATCGAGTGAGCAGTTCTTC. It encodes CASSLDTGRASSEQFF.

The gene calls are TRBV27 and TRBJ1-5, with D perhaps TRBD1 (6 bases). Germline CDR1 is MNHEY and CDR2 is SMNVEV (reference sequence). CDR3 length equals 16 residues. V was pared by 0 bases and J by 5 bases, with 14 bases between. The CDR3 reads CASSLSVGAMDQPQHF. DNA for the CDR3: TGTGCCAGCAGTTTATCGGTGGGGGCGATGGATCAGCCCCAGCATTTT.

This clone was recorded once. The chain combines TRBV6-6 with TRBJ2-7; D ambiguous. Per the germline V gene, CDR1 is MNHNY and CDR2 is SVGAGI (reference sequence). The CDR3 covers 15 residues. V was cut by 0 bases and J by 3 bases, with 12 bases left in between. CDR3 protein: CASSYSILVSYEQYF. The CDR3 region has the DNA TGTGCCAGCAGTTACTCGATCTTAGTCAGCTACGAGCAGTACTTC.

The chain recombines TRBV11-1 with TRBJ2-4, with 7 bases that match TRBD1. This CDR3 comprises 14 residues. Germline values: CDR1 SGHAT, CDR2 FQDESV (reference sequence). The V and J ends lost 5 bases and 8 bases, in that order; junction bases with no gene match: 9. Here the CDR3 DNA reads TGTGCCAGCAGCCCAGGGACAGTCGTCGACATTCAGTACTTC. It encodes CASSPGTVVDIQYF.

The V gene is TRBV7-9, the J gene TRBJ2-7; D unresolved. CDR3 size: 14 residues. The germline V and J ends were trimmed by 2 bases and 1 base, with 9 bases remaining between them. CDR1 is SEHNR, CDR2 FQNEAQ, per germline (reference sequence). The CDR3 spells CASSLSRPSYEQYF. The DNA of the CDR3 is TGTGCCAGCAGCTTATCCCGCCCTTCCTACGAGCAGTACTTC.

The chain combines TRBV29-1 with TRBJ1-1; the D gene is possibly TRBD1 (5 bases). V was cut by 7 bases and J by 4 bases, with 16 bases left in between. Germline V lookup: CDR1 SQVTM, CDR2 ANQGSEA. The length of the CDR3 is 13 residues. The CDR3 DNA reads TGCAGCGGGCAGGGTGGAGGAGGCACTGAAGCTTTCTTT. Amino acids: CSGQGGGGTEAFF.

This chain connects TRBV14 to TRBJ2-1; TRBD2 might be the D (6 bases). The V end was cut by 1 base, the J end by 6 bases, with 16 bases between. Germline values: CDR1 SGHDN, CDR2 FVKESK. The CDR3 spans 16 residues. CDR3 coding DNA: TGTGCCAGCAGCCAAGGACCGGGGAGGATCTTCAATGAGCAGTTCTTC. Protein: CASSQGPGRIFNEQFF.

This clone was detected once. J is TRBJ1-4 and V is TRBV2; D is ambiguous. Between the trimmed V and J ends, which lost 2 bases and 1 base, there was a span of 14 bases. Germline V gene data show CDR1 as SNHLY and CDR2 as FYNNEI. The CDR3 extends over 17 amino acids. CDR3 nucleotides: TGTGCCAGCAGTGAATACGGCGAAGACCTAACTAATGAAAAACTGTTTTTT. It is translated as CASSEYGEDLTNEKLFF. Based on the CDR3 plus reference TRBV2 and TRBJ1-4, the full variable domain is EPEVTQTPSHQVTQMGQEVILRCVPISNHLYFYWYRQILGQKVEFLVSFYNNEISEKSEIFDDQFSVERPDGSNFTLKIRSTKLEDSAMYFCASSEYGEDLTNEKLFFGSGTQLSVL.

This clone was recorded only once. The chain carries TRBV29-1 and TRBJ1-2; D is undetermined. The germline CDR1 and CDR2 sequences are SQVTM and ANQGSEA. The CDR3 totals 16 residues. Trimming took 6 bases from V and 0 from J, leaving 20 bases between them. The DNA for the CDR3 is TGCAGCGTCAGACCGATGGGCGGGAATGCTAACTATGGCTACACCTTC. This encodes CSVRPMGGNANYGYTF.

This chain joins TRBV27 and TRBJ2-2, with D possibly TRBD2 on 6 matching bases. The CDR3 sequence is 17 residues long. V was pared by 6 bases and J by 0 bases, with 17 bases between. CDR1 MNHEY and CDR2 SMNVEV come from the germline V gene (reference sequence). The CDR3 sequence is CASSLEYSSANTGELFF. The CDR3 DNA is TGTGCCAGCAGCCTGGAGTACTCTAGCGCGAACACCGGGGAGCTGTTTTTT.

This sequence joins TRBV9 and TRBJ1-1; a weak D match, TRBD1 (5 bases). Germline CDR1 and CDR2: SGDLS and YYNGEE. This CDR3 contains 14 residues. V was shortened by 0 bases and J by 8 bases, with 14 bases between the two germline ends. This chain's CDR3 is CASSVEAGGREAFF. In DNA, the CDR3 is TGTGCCAGCAGCGTAGAGGCGGGGGGTCGAGAAGCTTTCTTT. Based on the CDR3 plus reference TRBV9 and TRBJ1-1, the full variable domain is DSGVTQTPKHLITATGQRVTLRCSPRSGDLSVYWYQQSLDQGLQFLIQYYNGEERAKGNILERFSAQQFPDLHSELNLSSLELGDSALYFCASSVEAGGREAFFGQGTRLTVV.